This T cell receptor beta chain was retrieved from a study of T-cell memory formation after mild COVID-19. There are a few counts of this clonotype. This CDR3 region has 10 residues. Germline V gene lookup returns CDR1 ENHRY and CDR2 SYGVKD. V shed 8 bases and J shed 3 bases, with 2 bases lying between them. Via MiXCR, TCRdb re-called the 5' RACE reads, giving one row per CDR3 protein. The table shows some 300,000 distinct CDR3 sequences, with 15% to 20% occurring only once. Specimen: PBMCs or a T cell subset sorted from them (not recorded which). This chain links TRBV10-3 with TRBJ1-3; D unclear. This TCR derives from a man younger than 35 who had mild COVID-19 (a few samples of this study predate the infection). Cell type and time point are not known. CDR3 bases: TGTGCCATCGGTGGAAACACCATATATTTT. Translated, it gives CAIGGNTIYF.